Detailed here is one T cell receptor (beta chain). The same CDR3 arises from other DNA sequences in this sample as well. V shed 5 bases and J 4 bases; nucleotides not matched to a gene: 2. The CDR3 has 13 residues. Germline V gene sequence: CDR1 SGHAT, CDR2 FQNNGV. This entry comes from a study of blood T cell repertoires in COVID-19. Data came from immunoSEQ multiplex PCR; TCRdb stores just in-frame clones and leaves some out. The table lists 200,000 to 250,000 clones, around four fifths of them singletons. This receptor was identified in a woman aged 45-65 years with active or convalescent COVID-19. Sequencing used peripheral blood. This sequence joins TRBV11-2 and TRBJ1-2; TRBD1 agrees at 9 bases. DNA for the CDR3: TGTGCCAGCAGCCCGACAGGGGGCTATGGCTACACCTTC. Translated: CASSPTGGYGYTF.